These 20 T cell receptor beta chains came from one sample sequenced in a study of OX40 agonist ivuxolimab in advanced cancers. The method was immunoSEQ multiplex PCR; TCRdb's version includes in-frame clones alone and lacks a portion of them. The repertoire holds around 100,000 clones, over 75% seen once, with around 0.16% in the top ten. Specimen: CD4+ or CD8+ T cells sorted from blood, collected in a trial of the OX40 agonist ivuxolimab. The receptors were sampled from an adult with an advanced solid tumor such as melanoma, head and neck, liver or kidney cancer.

The V gene is TRBV15, the J gene TRBJ1-1, with a possible D match to TRBD1 (5 bases). V lost 0 bases and J lost 6, with 14 bases in between. This CDR3 contains 15 residues. Germline V gene lookup returns CDR1 LNHNV and CDR2 YYDKDF (reference sequence). The CDR3 loop reads CATSRDNRPRAEAFF. The DNA of the CDR3 is TGTGCCACCAGCAGAGATAACAGGCCGCGGGCTGAAGCTTTCTTT.

The chain links TRBV6-5 to TRBJ1-6; D is perhaps TRBD1 (6 bases). V was trimmed by 6 bases and J by 9 bases, leaving 15 bases between them. This CDR3 is 14 amino acids long. Germline CDR1 is MNHEY and CDR2 is SVGAGI. This CDR3 reads CASSQDSGSSPLHF. CDR3 nucleotides: TGTGCCAGCAGCCAGGACAGTGGATCTTCACCCCTCCACTTT.

V and J are TRBV5-1 and TRBJ1-1, with D unresolved. Trimming cost V 6 bases and J 3 bases, with 15 bases left between them. Germline-derived CDR1 and CDR2 are SGHRS and YFSETQ. The CDR3 has 14 amino acids. This chain's CDR3 is CASTLGRSDTEAFF. CDR3 coding DNA: TGCGCCAGCACTTTGGGGAGGTCGGACACTGAAGCTTTCTTT.

This sequence joins TRBV9 and TRBJ2-5; 8 nucleotides agree with TRBD2. Germline CDR1 SGDLS, CDR2 YYNGEE. Germline trimming cut 1 base from V and 1 base from J; bases unmatched to any gene: 9. There are 17 residues in the CDR3. In nucleotides, the CDR3 is TGTGCCAGCAGCGTAACTCCCCCGGGAGGGGGCCAAGAGACCCAGTACTTC. Translation: CASSVTPPGGGQETQYF.

The chain has TRBV10-3 and TRBJ2-7, with D possibly matching TRBD1 (5 bases). Germline V gives CDR1 ENHRY, CDR2 SYGVKD. Trimming stripped 4 bases from V and 0 bases from J, with 13 bases between. This CDR3 contains 15 residues. CDR3 sequence reads: CAISVGGALSYEQYF. CDR3 nucleotide sequence: TGTGCCATCAGTGTAGGTGGGGCTCTCTCCTACGAGCAGTACTTC.

This chain connects TRBV4-2 to TRBJ1-2; tentative D call: TRBD1 (5 bases). Trimming pared 0 bases from V and 5 bases from J, leaving 13 bases between. Per germline, CDR1 LGHNA and CDR2 YNFKEQ. The CDR3 is 15 residues long. The CDR3 DNA follows: TGTGCCAGCAGCCAAGATCGGGGGGATGTTTATGGCTACACCTTC. Its protein product is CASSQDRGDVYGYTF.

The chain has TRBV2 and TRBJ1-4; a possible D gene is TRBD1 (6 bases). From germline, CDR1 is SNHLY and CDR2 FYNNEI. V was shortened by 6 bases and J by 8 bases, with 16 bases between the two germline ends. CDR3 length: 14 amino acids. Written as DNA, the CDR3 is TGTGCCAGCAGCCCTCAGGGGAAGGGGGAAAAACTGTTTTTT. Its translation is CASSPQGKGEKLFF.

This clone occurred once. The rearrangement links TRBV11-3 to TRBJ2-3; D gene uncertain. In germline, CDR1 is SGHNT, CDR2 YENEEA. V shed 1 base and J shed 1 base, with 12 bases lying between them. The CDR3 sequence is 16 residues long. For the CDR3, the DNA is TGTGCCAGCAGCTTAGGTCACAGAGCCGGCACAGATACGCAGTATTTT. Translation: CASSLGHRAGTDTQYF.

This chain joins TRBV6-4 and TRBJ1-2; 10 nucleotides agree with TRBD1. V was clipped by 6 bases and J by 1 base; unmatched bases: 5. Germline V gene lookup returns CDR1 MRHNA and CDR2 SNTAGT. This CDR3 contains 15 residues. CDR3 protein: CASRPGDRGNYGYTF. The CDR3 bases are TGTGCCAGCAGACCGGGGGACAGGGGTAACTATGGCTACACCTTC.

The V gene is TRBV7-6, the J gene TRBJ2-5; perhaps D is TRBD1 or TRBD2 (7 bases each). The CDR3 has 13 amino acids. V was pared by 4 bases and J by 5 bases, with 11 bases between. The germline gives CDR1 SGHVS, CDR2 FNYEAQ. CDR3 coding DNA: TGTGCCAGCAGCTCCAGGGGGGGGGAGACCCAGTACTTC. It translates to CASSSRGGETQYF.

V is TRBV4-1 and J is TRBJ2-1; tentative D call: TRBD2 (6 bases). Trimming cost V 1 base and J 9 bases, with 10 bases left between them. CDR1 is MGHRA and CDR2 is YSYEKL in the germline V gene. This CDR3 is built from 13 residues. CDR3 in DNA: TGCGCCAGCAGCCAAGGGGACTCCGGTGAGCAGTTCTTC. This sequence encodes CASSQGDSGEQFF.

The chain has TRBV5-1 and TRBJ1-1; 7 nucleotides agree with TRBD1. Losses at the gene ends were 0 bases for V and 10 bases for J; bases not matched to a gene: 6. The CDR3 covers 13 residues. CDR1 and CDR2 from the germline V gene are SGHRS and YFSETQ. The CDR3 protein is CASSLEGARVAFF. CDR3 in DNA: TGCGCCAGCAGCTTGGAGGGGGCAAGGGTAGCTTTCTTT. Complete variable domain (other parts from reference TRBV5-1 and TRBJ1-1): KAGVTQTPRYLIKTRGQQVTLSCSPISGHRSVSWYQQTPGQGLQFLFEYFSETQRNKGNFPGRFSGRQFSNSRSEMNVSTLELGDSALYLCASSLEGARVAFFGQGTRLTVV.

The chain has TRBV29-1 and TRBJ2-5; 10 bases agree with TRBD1. V was clipped by 3 bases and J by 6 bases; unmatched bases: 4. The CDR3 is 13 amino acids. Germline CDR1 SQVTM, CDR2 ANQGSEA. CDR3 region: CSVDRGQGKTQYF. In DNA form, the CDR3 reads TGCAGCGTTGATCGGGGACAGGGGAAGACCCAGTACTTC.

This chain joins TRBV18 and TRBJ2-4, with 7 bases identical to TRBD1. This CDR3 region has 14 residues. Germline V gene sequence: CDR1 KGHSH, CDR2 LQKENI. The trim removed 3 bases at V and 6 bases at J, leaving 5 bases unmatched. The CDR3 is CASSPGTDANIQYF. In DNA form, the CDR3 reads TGTGCCAGCTCACCTGGGACAGACGCAAACATTCAGTACTTC.

This rearrangement joins TRBV5-1 to TRBJ2-2; maybe TRBD1 (5 bases). V lost 4 bases, J lost 2 bases, and 9 bases lay in between. Germline CDR1 SGHRS, CDR2 YFSETQ. CDR3 length: 14 residues. The CDR3 nucleotides read TGCGCCAGCAGCGAGACAGTCAACACCGGGGAGCTGTTTTTT. Amino acids: CASSETVNTGELFF.

The chain couples TRBV21-1 to TRBJ1-3. TRBV21-1 is annotated as a pseudogene. The CDR3 extends over 15 amino acids. The CDR3 here is CASSKRGQGGNTIYF. The CDR3 DNA follows: TGTGCCAGCAGCAAACGAGGGCAGGGTGGAAACACCATATATTTT.

This rearrangement joins TRBV7-2 to TRBJ2-6, with 11 bases matching TRBD1. Germline CDR1 and CDR2: SGHTA and FQGNSA. The V and J ends lost 2 bases and 2 bases, in that order; junction bases with no gene match: 2. This CDR3 is 17 amino acids long. The CDR3 DNA is TGTGCCAGCAGCTTAAGGGGACAGGGGGCTGGGGCCAACGTCCTGACTTTC. Translated, it gives CASSLRGQGAGANVLTF. Full variable domain (rest looked up from reference TRBV7-2 and TRBJ2-6): GAGVSQSPSNKVTEKGKDVELRCDPISGHTALYWYRQSLGQGLEFLIYFQGNSAPDKSGLPSDRFSAERTGGSVSTLTIQRTQQEDSAVYLCASSLRGQGAGANVLTFGAGSRLTVL.

This clone came up a few times. The V gene is TRBV9, the J gene TRBJ1-1; D unclear. The CDR3 extends over 16 amino acids. Germline V gene lookup returns CDR1 SGDLS and CDR2 YYNGEE. The V end lost 0 bases, the J end lost 0 bases, and 12 bases lay between the germline ends. The CDR3 loop is CASSVGSDLMNTEAFF. The CDR3, as DNA: TGTGCCAGCAGCGTAGGTTCTGACCTCATGAACACTGAAGCTTTCTTT.

V and J are TRBV6-6 and TRBJ1-3, with D possibly being TRBD1 (6 bases). Between the trimmed V and J ends, which lost 4 bases and 0 bases, there was a span of 10 bases. Germline CDR1 MNHNY, CDR2 SVGAGI (reference sequence). CDR3 size: 15 residues. In DNA form, the CDR3 reads TGTGCCAGCAGTTCAGTCAGGGGCTCTGGAAACACCATATATTTT. Translation: CASSSVRGSGNTIYF.

The rearrangement uses TRBV5-6 and TRBJ2-7; no firm D call. Germline lookup yields CDR1 SGHDT and CDR2 YYEEEE. V lost 4 bases and J 6 bases, leaving 11 bases between the germline ends. The CDR3 is 12 residues long. As DNA, the CDR3 is TGTGCCAGCAGCCCGGGCCGAGGCGAGCAGTACTTC. Translating gives CASSPGRGEQYF.